These T cell receptor beta chains were read from a single sample in a study of T cells after posttransplantation cyclophosphamide. Sequencing was performed with immunoSEQ multiplex PCR; in TCRdb, only in-frame clones are kept and a portion is missing. This table has around 23,000 clones, about 76% appearing once. The sample consisted of memory CD4+ T cells sorted from PBMCs. The receptors were gathered from an older woman in good health, CMV-negative, and a related stem cell transplant donor. CDR3s include the opening cysteine and the closing phenylalanine or tryptophan. D genes are given only for firm matches. For some rows the clone size is stated as once, few or many, or as a class when expanded; others skip it.

DNA: TGTGCCAGCAGCCCACTAGTTTCCTCCTACAATGAGCAGTTCTTC
CDR3: CASSPLVSSYNEQFF
size: once
D: .
V: TRBV7-6
J: TRBJ2-1

DNA: TGTGCCAGCAGCTTGGTAGACGAGCAGTACTTC
CDR3: CASSLVDEQYF
size: once
D: .
V: TRBV5-6
J: TRBJ2-7

DNA: TGTGCCAGCAGTGACGCCCCGGGAAGCACAGATACGCAGTATTTT
CDR3: CASSDAPGSTDTQYF
size: .
D: .
V: TRBV6-4
J: TRBJ2-3

DNA: TGTGCCAGCCGACAGGTTAGCTCTGGAAACACCATATATTTT
CDR3: CASRQVSSGNTIYF
size: .
D: .
V: TRBV19
J: TRBJ1-3

DNA: TGTGCCATCAGTGAGGCCGGGGGGGACACTGAAGCTTTCTTT
CDR3: CAISEAGGDTEAFF
size: .
D: .
V: TRBV10-3
J: TRBJ1-1

DNA: TGTGCCAGCAGCGTCGGGACAGGGTTCGAGCAGTACTTC
CDR3: CASSVGTGFEQYF
size: few
D: TRBD1
V: TRBV9
J: TRBJ2-7

DNA: TGTGCCAGCAGCTTGTACGTAGCCGGGGAGCTGTTTTTT
CDR3: CASSLYVAGELFF
size: once
D: .
V: TRBV5-6
J: TRBJ2-2

DNA: TGTGCCAGCAGCTTAAATTCCGCGGGAGGTCCTTTCGGTGAGCAGTTCTTC
CDR3: CASSLNSAGGPFGEQFF
size: .
D: TRBD2
V: TRBV11-3
J: TRBJ2-1

DNA: TGCGCCAGCAGCCCCCCTAGCGACGTCACAGATACGCAGTATTTT
CDR3: CASSPPSDVTDTQYF
size: once
D: .
V: TRBV4-1
J: TRBJ2-3

DNA: TGCAGCGTTGGGGGGACAGGGAGGACTGAAGCTTTCTTT
CDR3: CSVGGTGRTEAFF
size: .
D: TRBD1
V: TRBV29-1
J: TRBJ1-1

DNA: TGTGCCAGCAGCATACGGTGCGAGCAGTACTTC
CDR3: CASSIRCEQYF
size: .
D: .
V: TRBV21-1
J: TRBJ2-7

DNA: TGTGCCAGCAGTCACCAGGATTCACCCCTCCACTTT
CDR3: CASSHQDSPLHF
size: .
D: .
V: TRBV28
J: TRBJ1-6

DNA: TGCGCCAGCAGCTCCCAGGGGGCGCGGTCAAACTACGAGCAGTACTTC
CDR3: CASSSQGARSNYEQYF
size: .
D: TRBD1
V: TRBV5-1
J: TRBJ2-7

DNA: TGTGCCAGCAGCATGAGGACAGGGCTCACCCTCCACTTT
CDR3: CASSMRTGLTLHF
size: few
D: TRBD1
V: TRBV7-9
J: TRBJ1-6

DNA: TGTGCCAGCACAAGGGGGATGGGTGAAAAACTGTTTTTT
CDR3: CASTRGMGEKLFF
size: .
D: .
V: TRBV7-2
J: TRBJ1-4

DNA: TGTGCCAGCAGTTTAAGTCCCGACAGGGGTCGAGGCTACACCTTC
CDR3: CASSLSPDRGRGYTF
size: medium-sized
D: TRBD1
V: TRBV27
J: TRBJ1-2

DNA: TGTGCCAGCTCACCGGACAGAGATCAGCCCCAGCATTTT
CDR3: CASSPDRDQPQHF
size: .
D: .
V: TRBV18
J: TRBJ1-5

DNA: TGCGCCAGCAGCCAAGAGGCACTAGCGGGGGGGCGCGAGCAGTACTTC
CDR3: CASSQEALAGGREQYF
size: .
D: TRBD2
V: TRBV4-1
J: TRBJ2-7

DNA: TGCGCCAGCAGCCAAGCCACACTAGCGGGGACCTCCTACGAGCAGTACTTC
CDR3: CASSQATLAGTSYEQYF
size: .
D: TRBD2
V: TRBV4-3
J: TRBJ2-7

DNA: TGTGCCAGCAGCCCAAAACGGGGTACGACTGAAGCTTTCTTT
CDR3: CASSPKRGTTEAFF
size: .
D: .
V: TRBV11-1
J: TRBJ1-1

DNA: TGTGCCAGCAGCCTCGGACAGTCGAACACTGAAGCTTTCTTT
CDR3: CASSLGQSNTEAFF
size: .
D: .
V: TRBV5-8
J: TRBJ1-1

DNA: TGTGCCAGCAGCTCGGCAGGGGGCCTCTCCTATGGCTACACCTTC
CDR3: CASSSAGGLSYGYTF
size: .
D: TRBD1
V: TRBV7-9
J: TRBJ1-2

DNA: TGCGCCAGCAGCTATTCGGGACAGGGCTACAATGAGCAGTTCTTC
CDR3: CASSYSGQGYNEQFF
size: .
D: TRBD1
V: TRBV5-1
J: TRBJ2-1

DNA: TGTGCCAGCAGTCCCGGACAGGGCTCACAGCCCCAGCATTTT
CDR3: CASSPGQGSQPQHF
size: once
D: TRBD1
V: TRBV2
J: TRBJ1-5

DNA: TGTGCCAGCAGTTACTCGAGTCTAGCGGGCACAGATACGCAGTATTTT
CDR3: CASSYSSLAGTDTQYF
size: .
D: TRBD2
V: TRBV6-5
J: TRBJ2-3

DNA: TGTGCCAGTAAGGGAGCCGCGGGAGGCCGAGAGACCCAGTACTTC
CDR3: CASKGAAGGRETQYF
size: .
D: TRBD2
V: TRBV19
J: TRBJ2-5

DNA: TGTGCCAGCACCTTGGGACTAGCGGGGGGCGAGCAGTACTTC
CDR3: CASTLGLAGGEQYF
size: .
D: TRBD2
V: TRBV6-4
J: TRBJ2-7

DNA: TGTGCCAGCTCACCACAGGAGGGGATTAGTTCACCCCTCCACTTT
CDR3: CASSPQEGISSPLHF
size: few
D: .
V: TRBV18
J: TRBJ1-6

DNA: TGTGCCAGCAGTTTTGTCAGGGGTGGCAATCAGCCCCAGCATTTT
CDR3: CASSFVRGGNQPQHF
size: few
D: .
V: TRBV28
J: TRBJ1-5

DNA: TGCGCCAGCAGCTTGCTCGGGGTCGTAGCAGATACGCAGTATTTT
CDR3: CASSLLGVVADTQYF
size: .
D: .
V: TRBV5-1
J: TRBJ2-3